This passage covers 2 T cell receptor beta chains from one sample sequenced in a study of cytomegalovirus exposure and HLA in healthy donors. Primers for the PCR totalled 60 Vbeta and 13 Jbeta. Some clones are missing from TCRdb's copy, which holds only in-frame ones; the method was immunoSEQ multiplex PCR. This table has about 190,000 clones, around 90% appearing once. The sequenced sample consisted of PBMCs. Source of these receptors: a boy between 2 and 15 years old in good health and CMV-seronegative.

The chain joins TRBV25-1 to TRBJ1-6, with D uncertain. The CDR3 covers 14 residues. The V end was cut by 4 bases, the J end by 9 bases, with 13 bases between. Germline CDR1 is MGHDK and CDR2 is SYGVNS. In nucleotides, the CDR3 is TGTGCCAGCAGTGCATTCTTCGGGAGTTCACCCCTCCACTTT. Encoded protein: CASSAFFGSSPLHF.

The chain combines TRBV29-1 with TRBJ2-1; D unclear. The CDR3 loop spans 14 amino acids. Trimming cost V 5 bases and J 0 bases, with 11 bases left between them. Germline lookup yields CDR1 SQVTM and CDR2 ANQGSEA. The DNA for the CDR3 is TGCAGCGTTCTAAACCCCGGCTCCTACAATGAGCAGTTCTTC. Its protein is CSVLNPGSYNEQFF.